The clone carrying this T cell receptor (beta chain) showed up just a few times. Its antigen is not known. One heparinised blood draw averaging about 116 mL was given by each donor. This specimen belongs to a study of beta chain features in type 1 diabetes. Study findings and constraints: Researchers report that Type 1 diabetes patients had moderately but significantly shorter TCRB CDR3s across all four CD4+ subsets. Naive, central memory and Treg TCRB repertoires seemed to resemble each other more closely in patients than they did in healthy donors.

Since all of the isolated RNA was reverse transcribed, expressed TCRB transcripts were what got sequenced. Each sample of naive, central memory or regulatory T cells had, on average, approximately 3.5 million reads. Here immunoSEQ multiplex PCR was the method, and the copy in TCRdb shows in-frame clones only, minus some. Among around 400,000 clones listed, roughly 15% were seen once. The CDR3 loop spans 13 amino acids. J gave up 5 bases and V 6 bases, and 5 bases lay outside the gene matches. Per germline, CDR1 SQVTM and CDR2 ANQGSEA. The chain has TRBV29-1 and TRBJ2-3; 10 positions agree with TRBD1. The origin of this receptor is a woman between 18 and 29 years old in good health. Sequencing input: naive CD4+ T cells from blood. CDR3 sequence (DNA): TGCAGCGTGGGACAGGGGAGGCTAGATACGCAGTATTTT. This encodes CSVGQGRLDTQYF.